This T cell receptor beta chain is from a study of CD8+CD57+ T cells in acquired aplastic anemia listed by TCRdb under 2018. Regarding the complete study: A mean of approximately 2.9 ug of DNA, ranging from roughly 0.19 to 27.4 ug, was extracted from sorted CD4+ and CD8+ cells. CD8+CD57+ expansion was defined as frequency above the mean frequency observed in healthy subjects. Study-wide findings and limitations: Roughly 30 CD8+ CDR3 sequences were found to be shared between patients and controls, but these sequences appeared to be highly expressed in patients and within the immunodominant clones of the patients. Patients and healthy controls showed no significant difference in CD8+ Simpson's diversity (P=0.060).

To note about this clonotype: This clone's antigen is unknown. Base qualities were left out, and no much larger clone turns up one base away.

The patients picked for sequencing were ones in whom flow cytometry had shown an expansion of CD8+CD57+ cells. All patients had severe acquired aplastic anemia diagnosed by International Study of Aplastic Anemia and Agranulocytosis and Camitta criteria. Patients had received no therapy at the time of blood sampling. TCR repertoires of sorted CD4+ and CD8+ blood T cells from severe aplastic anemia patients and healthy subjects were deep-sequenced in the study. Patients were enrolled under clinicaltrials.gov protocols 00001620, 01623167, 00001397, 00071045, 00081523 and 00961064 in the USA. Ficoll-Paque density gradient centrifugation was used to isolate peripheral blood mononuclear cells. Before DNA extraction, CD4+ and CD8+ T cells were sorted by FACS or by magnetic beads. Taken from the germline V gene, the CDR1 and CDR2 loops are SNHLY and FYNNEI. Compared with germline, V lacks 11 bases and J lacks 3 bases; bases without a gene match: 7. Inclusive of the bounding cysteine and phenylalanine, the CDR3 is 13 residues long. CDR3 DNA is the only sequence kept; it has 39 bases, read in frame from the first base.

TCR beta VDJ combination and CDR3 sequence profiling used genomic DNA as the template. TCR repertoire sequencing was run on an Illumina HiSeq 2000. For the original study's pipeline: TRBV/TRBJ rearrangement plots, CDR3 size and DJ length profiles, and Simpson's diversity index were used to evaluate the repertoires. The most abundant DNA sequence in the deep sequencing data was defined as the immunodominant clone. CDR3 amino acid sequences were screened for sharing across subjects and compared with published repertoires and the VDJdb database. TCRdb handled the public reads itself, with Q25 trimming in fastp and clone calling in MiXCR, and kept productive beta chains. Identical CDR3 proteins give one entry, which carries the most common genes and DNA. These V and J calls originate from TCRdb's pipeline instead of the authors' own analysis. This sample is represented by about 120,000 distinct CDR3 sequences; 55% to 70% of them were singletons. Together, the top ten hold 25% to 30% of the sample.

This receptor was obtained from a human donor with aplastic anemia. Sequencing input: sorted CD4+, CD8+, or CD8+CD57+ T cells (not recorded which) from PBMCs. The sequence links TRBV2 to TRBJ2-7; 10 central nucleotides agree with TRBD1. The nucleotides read TGTGCCGCCAGGACAGGGGGGAACTACGAGCAGTACTTC. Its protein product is CAARTGGNYEQYF.